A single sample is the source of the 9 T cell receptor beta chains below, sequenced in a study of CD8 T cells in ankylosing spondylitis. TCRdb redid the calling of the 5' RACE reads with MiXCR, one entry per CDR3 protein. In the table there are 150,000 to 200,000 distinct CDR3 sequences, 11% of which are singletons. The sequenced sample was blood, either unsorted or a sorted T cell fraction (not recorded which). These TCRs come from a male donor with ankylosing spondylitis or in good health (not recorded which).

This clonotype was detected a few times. The CDR3 sequence is CASSFGGSGGATDTQYF. The CDR3 DNA follows: TGTGCCAGCAGCTTCGGAGGGAGCGGGGGGGCCACAGATACGCAGTATTTT. The rearrangement links TRBV7-2 to TRBJ2-3, with 10 bases that match TRBD2. Trimming took 3 bases from V and 2 from J; bases not matched to a gene: 8. The CDR3 sequence is 17 residues long. Germline loops: CDR1 SGHTA, CDR2 FQGNSA. The full variable domain, rest sourced from reference TRBV7-2 and TRBJ2-3, is GAGVSQSPSNKVTEKGKDVELRCDPISGHTALYWYRQSLGQGLEFLIYFQGNSAPDKSGLPSDRFSAERTGGSVSTLTIQRTQQEDSAVYLCASSFGGSGGATDTQYFGPGTRLTVL.

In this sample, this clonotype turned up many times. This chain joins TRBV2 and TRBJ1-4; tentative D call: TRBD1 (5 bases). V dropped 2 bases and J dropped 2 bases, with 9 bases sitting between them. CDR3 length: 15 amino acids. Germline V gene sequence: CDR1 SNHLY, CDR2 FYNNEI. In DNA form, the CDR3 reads TGTGCCAGCAGTGAATTGGGGGGGACTAATGAAAAACTGTTTTTT. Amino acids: CASSELGGTNEKLFF.

The CDR3 region is CASGAGQGDSPLHF. The DNA of the CDR3 is TGCGCCAGCGGTGCGGGGCAGGGTGACTCACCCCTCCACTTT. This chain connects TRBV4-1 to TRBJ1-6; a possible D gene is TRBD1 (5 bases). Germline CDR1 is MGHRA and CDR2 is YSYEKL. The CDR3 totals 14 residues. V was clipped by 8 bases and J by 10 bases, with 18 bases between them.

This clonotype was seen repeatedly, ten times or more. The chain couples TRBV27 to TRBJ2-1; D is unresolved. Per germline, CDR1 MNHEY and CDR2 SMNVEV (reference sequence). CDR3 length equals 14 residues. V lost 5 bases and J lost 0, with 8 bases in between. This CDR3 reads CASSSTSSYNEQFF. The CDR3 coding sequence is TGTGCCAGCAGTAGCACGAGCTCCTACAATGAGCAGTTCTTC.

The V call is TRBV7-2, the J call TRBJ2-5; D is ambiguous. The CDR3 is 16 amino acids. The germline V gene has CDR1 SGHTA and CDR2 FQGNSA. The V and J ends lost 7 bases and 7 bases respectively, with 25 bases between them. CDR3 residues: CASTVGLPSRSGTQYF. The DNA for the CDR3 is TGTGCCAGCACCGTCGGGCTTCCCTCCCGTTCAGGGACCCAGTACTTC.

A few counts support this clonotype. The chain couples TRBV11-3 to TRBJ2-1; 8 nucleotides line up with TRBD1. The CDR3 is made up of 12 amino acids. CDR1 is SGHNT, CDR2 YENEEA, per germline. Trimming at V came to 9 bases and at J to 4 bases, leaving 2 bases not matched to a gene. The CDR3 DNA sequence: TGTGCCAGTACAGGGGGTTACAATGAGCAGTTCTTC. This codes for CASTGGYNEQFF.

This CDR3 is CASSLKDRYALNGYTF. The CDR3 DNA reads as TGTGCCAGCAGCCTTAAAGACAGGTATGCGCTGAATGGCTACACCTTC. The chain couples TRBV3-1 to TRBJ1-2; a weak D match, TRBD1 (6 bases). The V and J ends lost 4 bases and 6 bases respectively, with 21 bases between them. CDR1 LGHDT and CDR2 YNNKEL come from the germline V gene (reference sequence). This CDR3 contains 16 residues. The full variable domain, rest sourced from reference TRBV3-1 and TRBJ1-2, is DTAVSQTPKYLVTQMGNDKSIKCEQNLGHDTMYWYKQDSKKFLKIMFSYNNKELIINETVPNRFSPKSPDKAHLNLHINSLELGDSAVYFCASSLKDRYALNGYTFGSGTRLTVV.

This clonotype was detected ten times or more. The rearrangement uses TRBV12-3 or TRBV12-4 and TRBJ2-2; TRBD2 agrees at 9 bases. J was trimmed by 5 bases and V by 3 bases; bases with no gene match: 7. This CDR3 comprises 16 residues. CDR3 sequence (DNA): TGTGCCAGCAGTTTGATGCTTGCGGGAGGGACCGGGGAGCTGTTTTTT. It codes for CASSLMLAGGTGELFF.

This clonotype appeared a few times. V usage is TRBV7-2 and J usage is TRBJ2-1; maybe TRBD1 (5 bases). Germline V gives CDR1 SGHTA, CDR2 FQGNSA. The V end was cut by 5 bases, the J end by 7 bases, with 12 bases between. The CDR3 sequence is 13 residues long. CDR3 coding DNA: TGTGCCAGCAGCCGAAACCAGGGTAATGAGCAGTTCTTC. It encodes CASSRNQGNEQFF. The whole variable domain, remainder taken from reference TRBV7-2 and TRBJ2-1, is GAGVSQSPSNKVTEKGKDVELRCDPISGHTALYWYRQSLGQGLEFLIYFQGNSAPDKSGLPSDRFSAERTGGSVSTLTIQRTQQEDSAVYLCASSRNQGNEQFFGPGTRLTVL.